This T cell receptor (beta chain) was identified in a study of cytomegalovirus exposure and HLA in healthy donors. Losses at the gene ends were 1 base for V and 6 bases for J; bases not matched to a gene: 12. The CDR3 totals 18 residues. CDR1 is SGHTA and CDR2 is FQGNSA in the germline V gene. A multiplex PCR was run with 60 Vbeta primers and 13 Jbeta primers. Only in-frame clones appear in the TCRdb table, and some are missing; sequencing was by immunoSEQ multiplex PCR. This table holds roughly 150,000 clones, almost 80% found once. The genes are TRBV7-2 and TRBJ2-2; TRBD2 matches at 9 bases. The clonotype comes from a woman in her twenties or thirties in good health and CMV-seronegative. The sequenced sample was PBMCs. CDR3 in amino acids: CASSLVPSGARGAGELFF. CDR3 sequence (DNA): TGTGCCAGCAGCTTAGTACCTAGCGGGGCCAGAGGGGCCGGGGAGCTGTTTTTT.